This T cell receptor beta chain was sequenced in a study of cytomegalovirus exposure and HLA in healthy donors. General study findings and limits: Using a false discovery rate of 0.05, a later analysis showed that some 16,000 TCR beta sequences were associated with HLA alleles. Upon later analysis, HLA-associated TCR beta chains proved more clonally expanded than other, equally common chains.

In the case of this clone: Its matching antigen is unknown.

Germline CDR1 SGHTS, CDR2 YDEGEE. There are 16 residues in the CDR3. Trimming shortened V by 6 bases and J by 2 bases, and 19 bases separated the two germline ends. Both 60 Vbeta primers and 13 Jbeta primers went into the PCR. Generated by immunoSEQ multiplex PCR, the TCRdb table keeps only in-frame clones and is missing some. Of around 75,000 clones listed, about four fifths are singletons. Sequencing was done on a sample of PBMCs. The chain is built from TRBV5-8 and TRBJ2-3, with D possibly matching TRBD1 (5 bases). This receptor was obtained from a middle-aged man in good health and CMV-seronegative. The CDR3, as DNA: TGTGCCAGCACCGCCTTTGGCGCAGGGATCACAGATACGCAGTATTTT. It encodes CASTAFGAGITDTQYF.